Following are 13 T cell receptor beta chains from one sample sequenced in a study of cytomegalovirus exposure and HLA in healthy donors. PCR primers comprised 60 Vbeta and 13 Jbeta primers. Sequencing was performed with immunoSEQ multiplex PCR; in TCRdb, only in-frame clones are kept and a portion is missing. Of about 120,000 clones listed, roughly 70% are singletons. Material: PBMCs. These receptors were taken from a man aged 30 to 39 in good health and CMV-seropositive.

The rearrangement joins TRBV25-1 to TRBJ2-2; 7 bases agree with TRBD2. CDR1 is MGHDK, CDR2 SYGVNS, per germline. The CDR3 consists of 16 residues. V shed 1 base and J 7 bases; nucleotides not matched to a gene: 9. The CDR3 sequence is CASSESGSGSGGELFF. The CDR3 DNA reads TGTGCCAGCAGTGAATCTGGTAGCGGGTCGGGCGGGGAGCTGTTTTTT.

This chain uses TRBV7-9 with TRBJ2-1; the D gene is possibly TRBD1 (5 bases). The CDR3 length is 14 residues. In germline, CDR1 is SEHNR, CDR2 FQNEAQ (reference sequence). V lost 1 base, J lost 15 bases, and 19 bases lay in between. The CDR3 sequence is CASSLGWGQQERFF. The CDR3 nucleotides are TGTGCCAGCAGCTTAGGTTGGGGCCAACAGGAAAGGTTCTTC.

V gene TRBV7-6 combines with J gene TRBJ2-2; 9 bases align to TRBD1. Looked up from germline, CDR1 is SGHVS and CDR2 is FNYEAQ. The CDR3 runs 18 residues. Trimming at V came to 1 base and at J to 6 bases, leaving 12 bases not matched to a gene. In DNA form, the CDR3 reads TGTGCCAGCAGCTTAGTAAGAACGGGACAGGGCGCCCCCGGGGAGCTGTTTTTT. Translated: CASSLVRTGQGAPGELFF. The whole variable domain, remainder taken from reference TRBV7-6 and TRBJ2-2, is GAGVSQSPRYKVTKRGQDVALRCDPISGHVSLYWYRQALGQGPEFLTYFNYEAQQDKSGLPNDRFSAERPEGSISTLTIQRTEQRDSAMYRCASSLVRTGQGAPGELFFGEGSRLTVL.

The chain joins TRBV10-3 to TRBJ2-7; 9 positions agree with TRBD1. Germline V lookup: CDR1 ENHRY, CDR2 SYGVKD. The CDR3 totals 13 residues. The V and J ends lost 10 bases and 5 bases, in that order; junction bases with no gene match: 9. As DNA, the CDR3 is TGTGCCACCTCCTCGGGACAGGGCAACGAGCAGTACGTC. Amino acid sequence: CATSSGQGNEQYV.

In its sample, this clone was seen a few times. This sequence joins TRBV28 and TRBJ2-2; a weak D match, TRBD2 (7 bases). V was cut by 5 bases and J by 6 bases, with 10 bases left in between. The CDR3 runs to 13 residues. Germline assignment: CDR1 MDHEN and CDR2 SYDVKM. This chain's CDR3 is CASSLGGPGELFF. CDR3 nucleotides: TGTGCCAGCAGTCTGGGGGGGCCCGGGGAGCTGTTTTTT.

The CDR3 DNA reads TGCGCCAGCAGCCTTACACCGAGCGCGGTCCGGGACAGGGCCGGTAGAGATACGCAGTATTTT. Translated, it gives CASSLTPSAVRDRAGRDTQYF. This chain links TRBV5-1 with TRBJ2-3; TRBD1 agrees at 9 bases. The length of the CDR3 is 21 residues. CDR1 is SGHRS, CDR2 YFSETQ, per germline. J gave up 5 bases and V 4 bases, and 26 bases lay outside the gene matches.

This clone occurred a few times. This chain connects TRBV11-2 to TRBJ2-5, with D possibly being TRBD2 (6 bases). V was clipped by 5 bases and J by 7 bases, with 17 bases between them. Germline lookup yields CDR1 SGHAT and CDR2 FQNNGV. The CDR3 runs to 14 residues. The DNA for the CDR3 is TGTGCCAGCAGCCCAGGGACTTTGAAGCGGACCCAGTACTTC. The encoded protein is CASSPGTLKRTQYF.

The CDR3 DNA reads as TGTGCCATCAGCGACAGGGGTTCCGGTGAAGCTTTCTTT. Its protein product is CAISDRGSGEAFF. V usage is TRBV10-3 and J usage is TRBJ1-1; 8 positions match TRBD1. This CDR3 has 13 amino acids. With 6 bases clipped from V and 7 bases from J, the junction kept 7 bases outside the gene matches. The V gene's germline CDR1 is ENHRY and CDR2 SYGVKD.

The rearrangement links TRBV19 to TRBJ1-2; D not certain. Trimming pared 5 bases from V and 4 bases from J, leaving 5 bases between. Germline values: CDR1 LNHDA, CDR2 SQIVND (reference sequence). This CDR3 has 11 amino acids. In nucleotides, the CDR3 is TGTGCCAGTAGTCCCAGCTATGGCTACACCTTC. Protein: CASSPSYGYTF.

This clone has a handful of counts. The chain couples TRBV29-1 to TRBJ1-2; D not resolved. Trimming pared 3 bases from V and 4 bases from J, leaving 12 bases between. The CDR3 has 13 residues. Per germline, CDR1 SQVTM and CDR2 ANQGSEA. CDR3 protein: CSVESRSFYGYTF. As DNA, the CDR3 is TGCAGCGTTGAGTCCAGATCTTTCTATGGCTACACCTTC.

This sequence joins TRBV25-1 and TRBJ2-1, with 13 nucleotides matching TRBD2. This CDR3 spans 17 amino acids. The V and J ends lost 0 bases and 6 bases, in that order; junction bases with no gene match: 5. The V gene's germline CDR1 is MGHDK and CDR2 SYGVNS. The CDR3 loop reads CASSEYYGTSGANEQFF. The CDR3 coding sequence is TGTGCCAGCAGTGAATATTACGGGACTAGCGGGGCCAATGAGCAGTTCTTC.

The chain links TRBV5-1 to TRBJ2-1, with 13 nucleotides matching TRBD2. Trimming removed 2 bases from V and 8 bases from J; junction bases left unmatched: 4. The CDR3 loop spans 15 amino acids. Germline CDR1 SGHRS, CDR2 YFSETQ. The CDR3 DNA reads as TGCGCCAGCAGCTTTCAAGGGACTAGCGGGGATGAGCAGTTCTTC. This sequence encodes CASSFQGTSGDEQFF.

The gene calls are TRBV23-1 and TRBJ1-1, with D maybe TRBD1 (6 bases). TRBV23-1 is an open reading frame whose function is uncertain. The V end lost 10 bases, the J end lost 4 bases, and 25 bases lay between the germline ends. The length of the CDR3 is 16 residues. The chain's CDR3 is CATQPQIQGGGTEAFF. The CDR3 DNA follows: TGCGCCACCCAACCCCAGATACAGGGAGGGGGCACTGAAGCTTTCTTT.